The sequence of this T cell receptor (beta chain) was determined in a study of cytomegalovirus exposure and HLA in healthy donors. With V trimmed by 4 bases and J by 12 bases, 17 bases remained unmatched. Per the germline V gene, CDR1 is MGHRA and CDR2 is YSYEKL. The CDR3 has 15 amino acids. PCR employed 60 Vbeta and 13 Jbeta primers. TCRdb's copy holds only in-frame clones and misses some; the assay was immunoSEQ multiplex PCR. The repertoire holds more than 140,000 clones, with 50% to 75% as singletons. The clonotype was recovered from a woman aged 30 to 39 in good health and CMV-seropositive. Sequenced material: PBMCs. The chain recombines TRBV4-1 with TRBJ1-2, with 7 bases that match TRBD1. CDR3 sequence (DNA): TGCGCCAGCAGCCGACTACCTGGTTTGGGGCAGGGGGACACCTTC. This encodes CASSRLPGLGQGDTF.